This TCR beta chain was retrieved from a study of glioma-infiltrating T cells. Study findings and constraints: Very few CDR3 sequences were shared between tissue and blood.

TCR alpha and beta CDR3 regions were amplified from RNA using iRepertoire nested multiplex PCR. TCRdb fed the multiplex PCR reads into MiXCR, producing one record per CDR3 protein. This table has about 180,000 distinct CDR3 sequences, around 40% appearing once. With respect to this clonotype: Its target is not known. At one boundary the junction diverges from the germline segment, which might be a read error.

Looked up from germline, CDR1 is SQVTM and CDR2 is ANQGSEA. There are 12 residues in the CDR3. The sequence was obtained from a human donor with low-grade glioma or glioblastoma, undergoing nonglioma brain surgery, or in good health (not recorded which). The chain has TRBV29-1 and TRBJ1-4; D ambiguous. The sequenced sample consisted of glioma tissue, nonneoplastic brain tissue, or PBMCs (not recorded which). CDR3 sequence: CRVGRNNEKLFF. CDR3 DNA sequence: TGCAGGGTTGGACGGAATAATGAAAAACTGTTTTTT. Variable domain in full (rest from reference TRBV29-1 and TRBJ1-4): SAVISQKPSRDICQRGTSLTIQCQVDSQVTMMFWYRQQPGQSLTLIATANQGSEATYESGFVIDKFPISRPNLTFSTLTVSNMSPEDSSIYLCRVGRNNEKLFFGSGTQLSVL.